This T cell receptor (beta chain) is drawn from a study of T-cell reconstitution after alpha-beta-depleted transplantation in children. Unique molecular identifiers were incorporated when the TCRbeta library was constructed. TCRdb redid the calling of the PCR reads with MiXCR, one entry per CDR3 protein. In the table there are approximately 630,000 distinct CDR3 sequences, under 15% of which are singletons. Only a few counts were recorded for this clonotype. Its antigen is still unknown. Findings and caveats of the study: Newly produced T cells mostly accounted for T-cell counts and diversity one year post-transplant.

This CDR3 contains 16 residues. CDR1 and CDR2 (germline): DFQATT, SNEGSKA (reference sequence). Trimming cost V 0 bases and J 0 bases; bases outside gene matches: 4. The source of this sequence is a girl aged 2-9 years with congenital amegakaryocytic thrombocytopenia, due to receive a stem cell transplant. The specimen was PBMCs, collected before TCRalphabeta/CD19-depleted stem cell transplant. The V call is TRBV20-1, the J call TRBJ2-2; TRBD2 matches 7 bases. The CDR3 bases are TGCAGTGCTAGAGATTACGCGGGAGCGAACACCGGGGAGCTGTTTTTT. The encoded protein is CSARDYAGANTGELFF.